The subject of this entry is one TCR beta chain. What it binds is not known. This specimen comes from a study of beta chain features in type 1 diabetes. Study-wide results and limits: Patients with Type 1 diabetes showed moderately but significantly shorter TCRB CDR3s in all four CD4+ subsets.

Sequencing targeted expressed TCRB transcripts, as all isolated RNA had been reverse transcribed. The table came from immunoSEQ multiplex PCR; TCRdb's copy has only in-frame clones and leaves some out. The repertoire holds under 350,000 clones, with less than 30% as singletons. The germline CDR1 and CDR2 sequences are MDHEN and SYDVKM. The length of the CDR3 is 15 residues. Purities in excess of 98% were seen in all sorted populations. Sequenced sample: naive CD4+ T cells from blood. The chain carries TRBV28 and TRBJ1-5; 11 positions agree with TRBD1. This TCR was recovered from a woman under 40 with type 1 diabetes. CDR3 bases: TGTGGTACAGGACAGGGGGCCTCAGGCAATCAGCCCCAGCATTTT. The encoded protein is CGTGQGASGNQPQHF.